The TCR beta chain under discussion was sequenced for a study of T cells in Graves' hyperthyroidism and ophthalmopathy. The CDR3 totals 11 residues. In germline, CDR1 is SQVTM, CDR2 ANQGSEA. Trimming removed 6 bases from V and 4 bases from J, with 10 bases in between. Amplified TCR beta CDR3 regions derived from RNA transcripts. An initial round of RT-PCR targeting the TCR CDR3 relied on the HTBI primer set. TCRdb called the multiplex PCR reads again in MiXCR, with one record for every CDR3 protein. This table has over 250,000 distinct CDR3 sequences, about 25% appearing once. This clonotype showed up many times.

Sequencing was performed on blood. The rearrangement joins TRBV29-1 to TRBJ2-7, with unresolved D. This sequence originates from a man between 35 and 55 years old with Graves' hyperthyroidism that later progressed to Graves' ophthalmopathy. The CDR3 region is CSVVELYEQYF. The CDR3 region has the DNA TGCAGCGTCGTGGAACTTTACGAGCAGTACTTC.